The present TCR beta chain was sequenced within a study of T cell responses to AZD1222 COVID-19 vaccine. General study points: In all cases, repertoires were sampled only after the peak T cell response. Donors, mostly white British, included more females; clonal diversity was possibly underestimated. Regions 160-218 and 743-854 held dominance among vaccine-associated CD4 TCRs, which spanned spike. Reportedly, nearly half of unique spike TCRs recognized epitopes outside B.1.351/B.1.1.7 mutations.

The CDR3 sequence is 16 residues long. Trimming shortened V by 4 bases and J by 2 bases, and 17 bases separated the two germline ends. Germline V gives CDR1 LNHDA, CDR2 SQIVND (reference sequence). Comments on this clone: Its antigen is currently unknown.

Profiled with immunoSEQ multiplex PCR; TCRdb holds only in-frame clones, not every one. The data show 100,000 or so clones, with roughly 91% seen just once and 16% held by the top ten. This clonotype was obtained from an adult in good health. J is TRBJ2-5 and V is TRBV19; no definite D call. Sequencing was performed on peripheral blood, taken on day 0 of AZD1222 vaccination. As DNA, the CDR3 is TGTGCCAGTAGTAATAGGAGTCAGGCGCTACAAGAGACCCAGTACTTC. Its translation: CASSNRSQALQETQYF.